This TCR beta chain was sequenced during a study of cytomegalovirus exposure and HLA in healthy donors. General study results and limits: CMV antigen specificity was confirmed in vitro for a few CMV-associated chains.

Turning to this clone: Its antigen is unidentified.

J lost 2 bases, V lost 4 bases, and 8 bases had no gene match. Germline V CDR1 and CDR2: ENHRY, SYGVKD. This CDR3 comprises 15 residues. TCRdb's table, derived via immunoSEQ multiplex PCR, lists solely in-frame clones and lacks some. The sample includes around 160,000 clones, about 90% seen only once; the top ten take approximately 2.9%. This chain joins TRBV10-3 and TRBJ2-7; 7 positions agree with TRBD1. Sequencing was done on a sample of PBMCs. The TCR sequence derives from a woman aged 18-29 years in good health and CMV-seropositive. The CDR3 DNA reads TGTGCCATCAGTGCTCGAGACAGGGCTACCTACGAGCAGTACTTC. Translating it yields CAISARDRATYEQYF.